The rows below give T cell receptor beta chains drawn from one sample of a study of blood T cell repertoires in COVID-19. The data were produced by immunoSEQ multiplex PCR, yet TCRdb's version contains in-frame clones alone and is incomplete. Of approximately 140,000 clones listed, 80% to 85% are singletons. Specimen: PBMCs or T cells enriched from blood (not recorded which). These receptors all stem from a woman aged 45-65 years who had been exposed to COVID-19. CDR3s include the opening cysteine and the closing phenylalanine or tryptophan.

V	CDR3
TRBV9	CASSVDPSGLAGHNEQFF
TRBV10-1	CASSESHREGPYNEQFF
TRBV19	CASSILTLRDGYTF
TRBV4-1	CASSQDGQGAGGYTF
TRBV6-5	CASSTGGRGYGYTF
TRBV6-5	CASSYGDPGGELFF
TRBV15	CATSSTTDSSYNEQFF
TRBV18	CASSAAGRNQPQHF
TRBV7-9	CASSTVSGYTF
TRBV10-1	CASSAGGQVDTQYF
TRBV19	CASSGAGGRSSGQFF
TRBV7-3	CASSPIPGELGEQYF
TRBV21-1	CASSKGRTEAFF
TRBV12-5	CASGNGLAHRQETQYF
TRBV7-2	CASSLRGSDTQYF
TRBV7-8	CASSLSFGNTIYF
TRBV5-1	CASSLKAGVGTDTQYF
TRBV6-5	CASNGQGHEQYF
TRBV7-8	CASSPLGLYKETQYF
TRBV15	CATSRSKQDRLSEQYF